This note documents a single T cell receptor beta chain sequence. This record belongs to a study of T cell responses to AZD1222 COVID-19 vaccine. Some second doses came at about 4 weeks and others at about 12 weeks; these were pooled. Germline V CDR1 and CDR2: SGHRS, YFSETQ. V was trimmed by 2 bases and J by 2 bases, leaving 6 bases between them. CDR3 length equals 13 residues. The assay was immunoSEQ multiplex PCR, and TCRdb's table has in-frame clones only and misses some. This sample has around 180,000 clones, with 85% to 90% found just once. Sequencing used peripheral blood, obtained 28 days after the second AZD1222 dose. The source of this sequence is an adult who received the AZD1222 COVID-19 vaccine. This sequence joins TRBV5-1 and TRBJ2-3; D not resolved. CDR3 bases: TGCGCCAGCAGCTTCCGGACCACAGATACGCAGTATTTT. Amino acids: CASSFRTTDTQYF.